This T cell receptor (beta chain) was sequenced for a study of T cell changes during pregnancy in multiple sclerosis. The CDR3 is 13 residues long. Germline values: CDR1 MNHEY, CDR2 SVGAGI. V lost 4 bases, J lost 3 bases, and 9 bases lay in between. Data came from immunoSEQ multiplex PCR; TCRdb stores just in-frame clones and leaves some out. This sample yields roughly 53,000 clones, of which roughly 90% are seen a single time; approximately 3% belongs to the top ten. This specimen was CD8+ T cells from peripheral blood mononuclear cells, taken before pregnancy. This receptor was obtained from a female donor with multiple sclerosis, enrolled in a pregnancy study. The chain carries TRBV6-5 and TRBJ1-2, with a weak D call TRBD1 (5 bases). CDR3 sequence (DNA): TGTGCCAGCAGTTCCAGGGAGGACTATGGCTACACCTTC. Residues: CASSSREDYGYTF.